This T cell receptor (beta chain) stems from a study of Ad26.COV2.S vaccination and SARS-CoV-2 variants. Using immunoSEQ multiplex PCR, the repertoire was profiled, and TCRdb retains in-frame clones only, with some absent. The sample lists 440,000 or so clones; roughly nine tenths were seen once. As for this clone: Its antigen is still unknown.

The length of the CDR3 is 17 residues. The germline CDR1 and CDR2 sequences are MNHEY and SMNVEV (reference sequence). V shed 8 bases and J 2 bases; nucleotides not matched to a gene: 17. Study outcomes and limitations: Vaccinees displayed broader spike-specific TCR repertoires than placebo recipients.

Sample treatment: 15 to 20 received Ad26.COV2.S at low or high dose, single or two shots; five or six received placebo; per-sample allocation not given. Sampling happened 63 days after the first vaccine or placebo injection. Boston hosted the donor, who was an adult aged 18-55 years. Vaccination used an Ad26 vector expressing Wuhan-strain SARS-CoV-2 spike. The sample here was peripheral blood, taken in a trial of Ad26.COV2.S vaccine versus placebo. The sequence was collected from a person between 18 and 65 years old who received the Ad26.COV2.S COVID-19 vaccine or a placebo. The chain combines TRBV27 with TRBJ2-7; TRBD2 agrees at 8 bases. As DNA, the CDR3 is TGTGCCAGCCGCCCGGGAGCGGGAGTAAGGGGTACCTACGAGCAGTACTTC. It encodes CASRPGAGVRGTYEQYF.